A selection of T cell receptor beta chains follows, all from one sample in a study of Tregs in tolerant kidney transplant recipients. Here immunoSEQ multiplex PCR was the method, and the copy in TCRdb shows in-frame clones only, minus some. The data hold tens of thousands of clones, with approximately 93% observed a single time. The sequenced sample was CD4+ T cells from blood (PBMCs), obtained 12 months after the transplant. The origin of the receptors is a human patient who received a combined kidney and bone marrow transplant. Part of the T cell pool may stem from the graft donor. CDR3s include the opening cysteine and the closing phenylalanine or tryptophan. The order of the fields is V gene, clone size, D gene, J gene, CDR3 protein, CDR3 DNA. A D gene is named only where the DNA matches it firmly. Clone size appears in some rows only: once, few, many, or a class for an expanded clone.

>TRBV6-1|-|-|TRBJ1-2
CAIRQGKANYGYTF
TGTGCCATAAGGCAGGGGAAAGCTAACTATGGCTACACCTTC
>TRBV7-9|-|-|TRBJ2-1
CASSLAGRVGNYNEQFF
TGTGCCAGCAGCTTAGCCGGCCGAGTCGGGAACTACAATGAGCAGTTCTTC
>TRBV5-8|-|-|TRBJ1-4
CASSPMGEPFNEKLFF
TGTGCCAGCAGCCCGATGGGCGAGCCCTTTAATGAAAAACTGTTTTTT
>TRBV18|once|-|TRBJ2-7
CASSQTLYEQYF
TGTGCCAGCTCACAGACACTCTACGAGCAGTACTTC
>TRBV19|few|-|TRBJ1-3
CASSIPTGGANTIYF
TGTGCCAGTAGTATTCCGACGGGGGGGGCAAACACCATATATTTT
>TRBV25-1|-|TRBD2|TRBJ2-1
CASSDHSGSSYNEQFF
TGTGCCAGCAGTGACCATAGCGGGAGCTCCTACAATGAGCAGTTCTTC
>TRBV7-8|-|TRBD1|TRBJ1-5
CASSLNFRTGINQPQHF
TGTGCCAGCAGCTTAAATTTTCGGACAGGGATAAATCAGCCCCAGCATTTT
>TRBV19|-|-|TRBJ1-2
CASSKRGDYGYTF
TGTGCCAGTAGTAAAAGGGGCGACTATGGCTACACCTTC
>TRBV9|-|TRBD1|TRBJ2-7
CASNDGGQGASEQYF
TGTGCCAGCAACGACGGGGGACAGGGGGCTAGCGAGCAGTACTTC
>TRBV29-1|once|-|TRBJ2-3
CSVVSSTDTQYF
TGCAGCGTTGTATCCAGCACAGATACGCAGTATTTT
>TRBV7-9|-|TRBD1|TRBJ1-3
CASSPRGPLTGNTIYF
TGTGCCAGCAGTCCCAGGGGGCCGCTAACTGGAAACACCATATATTTT
>TRBV18|once|-|TRBJ1-1
CASSWGQKNTEAFF
TGTGCCAGCTCATGGGGACAAAAGAACACTGAAGCTTTCTTT
>TRBV27|-|TRBD1|TRBJ2-1
CASSLRGQNNEQFF
TGTGCCAGCAGTTTAAGGGGGCAGAACAATGAGCAGTTCTTC
>TRBV7-2|-|-|TRBJ2-1
CASSSRTRGRSYNEQFF
TGTGCCAGCAGCTCCCGAACCAGGGGGAGGTCCTACAATGAGCAGTTCTTC
>TRBV10-3|few|-|TRBJ1-4
CAIRETGSTNEKLFF
TGTGCCATCAGGGAAACAGGGTCAACTAATGAAAAACTGTTTTTT
>TRBV2|few|-|TRBJ1-4
CASSERATNEKLFF
TGTGCCAGCAGTGAGCGGGCAACTAATGAAAAACTGTTTTTT
>TRBV5-1|few|-|TRBJ1-3
CASSAGIGNTIYF
TGCGCCAGCAGCGCGGGGATAGGAAACACCATATATTTT
>TRBV28|-|TRBD1|TRBJ2-7
CASSFYRDSEQYF
TGTGCCAGCAGTTTCTACAGGGACAGCGAGCAGTACTTC
>TRBV11-2|-|-|TRBJ1-6
CASSLDRTVNSPLHF
TGTGCCAGCAGCTTAGATCGCACGGTGAATTCACCCCTCCACTTT
>TRBV30|once|TRBD2|TRBJ2-3
CAWSVAGGYMGDTQYF
TGTGCCTGGAGTGTAGCGGGGGGATACATGGGAGATACGCAGTATTTT
>TRBV5-1|-|TRBD2|TRBJ2-3
CASSISSGGADTQYF
TGCGCCAGCAGCATTTCTAGCGGGGGGGCAGATACGCAGTATTTT
>TRBV18|-|-|TRBJ2-7
CASSPPGNKYEQYF
TGTGCCAGCTCACCCCCGGGAAACAAGTACGAGCAGTACTTC
>TRBV9|-|-|TRBJ1-2
CASSVRTTGYGYTF
TGTGCCAGCAGCGTCCGAACGACGGGCTATGGCTACACCTTC
>TRBV18|once|-|TRBJ1-2
CASSPRIIGEGYGYTF
TGTGCCAGCTCACCTAGGATTATCGGGGAAGGCTATGGCTACACCTTC
>TRBV29-1|-|-|TRBJ2-1
CSVMNVGGSYNEQFF
TGCAGCGTGATGAATGTGGGGGGCTCCTACAATGAGCAGTTCTTC
>TRBV5-1|-|-|TRBJ1-1
CASRPFIKTGNTEAFF
TGCGCCAGCAGACCCTTCATTAAGACGGGGAACACTGAAGCTTTCTTT
>TRBV7-2|-|TRBD2|TRBJ2-5
CASSLAPGGIQETQYF
TGTGCCAGCAGCTTAGCACCGGGAGGGATCCAAGAGACCCAGTACTTC
>TRBV29-1|-|-|TRBJ2-7
CSAESGRGYEQYF
TGCAGCGCGGAATCGGGACGGGGGTACGAGCAGTACTTC
>TRBV7-9|-|-|TRBJ1-4
CASSLGGVPNEKLFF
TGTGCCAGCAGCTTAGGCGGGGTGCCTAATGAAAAACTGTTTTTT
>TRBV27|-|TRBD1|TRBJ1-6
CASSPGTGEPYNSPLHF
TGTGCCAGCAGTCCCGGGACAGGGGAACCCTATAATTCACCCCTCCACTTT
>TRBV12-5|-|-|TRBJ2-7
CASGLRSASSYEQYF
TGTGCTAGTGGTTTGAGGAGCGCCAGCTCCTACGAGCAGTACTTC
>TRBV5-1|-|-|TRBJ2-2
CASSLKQGNTGELFF
TGCGCCAGCAGCTTAAAACAGGGAAACACCGGGGAGCTGTTTTTT
>TRBV4-3|-|TRBD2|TRBJ2-1
CASSHSGTSGPYNEQFF
TGCGCCAGCAGCCATAGCGGGACTAGCGGGCCCTACAATGAGCAGTTCTTC
>TRBV18|-|TRBD1|TRBJ1-4
CASSQAGGPNEKLFF
TGTGCCAGCTCACAGGCAGGGGGTCCCAATGAAAAACTGTTTTTT
>TRBV7-6|-|TRBD2|TRBJ2-1
CASSPSGGAVVNEQFF
TGTGCCAGCAGCCCTAGCGGGGGGGCGGTTGTCAATGAGCAGTTCTTC
>TRBV6-5|-|TRBD1|TRBJ1-2
CASSYQGVGGYTF
TGTGCCAGCAGTTATCAGGGGGTTGGAGGCTACACCTTC
>TRBV7-3|few|-|TRBJ1-4
CASSLVQGEKLFF
TGTGCCAGCAGCTTAGTCCAGGGTGAAAAACTGTTTTTT
>TRBV10-2|-|TRBD2|TRBJ2-7
CASRLAGRSGWQYF
TGCGCCAGCAGACTAGCGGGGCGGTCCGGGTGGCAGTACTTC
>TRBV4-1|-|-|TRBJ1-2
CASSQSGRYGYTF
TGCGCCAGCAGCCAGTCAGGGCGCTATGGCTACACCTTC
>TRBV19|-|-|TRBJ2-7
CASSNREPPYEQYF
TGTGCCAGTAGCAACAGGGAGCCCCCCTACGAGCAGTACTTC
>TRBV15|-|-|TRBJ1-2
CATSRAAGVYGYTF
TGTGCCACCAGCAGAGCCGCCGGGGTCTATGGCTACACCTTC
>TRBV7-2|-|-|TRBJ2-2
CASSPYARELFF
TGTGCCAGCAGCCCCTATGCCCGGGAGCTGTTTTTT
>TRBV9|-|TRBD1|TRBJ1-5
CASSPGTGSGNQPQHF
TGTGCCAGCAGCCCAGGGACAGGGTCGGGCAATCAGCCCCAGCATTTT
>TRBV5-1|-|TRBD1|TRBJ2-7
CASSLNRGNEQYF
TGCGCCAGCAGCTTGAACAGGGGTAACGAGCAGTACTTC
>TRBV6-1|-|TRBD2|TRBJ2-7
CASSETGGTPYEQYF
TGTGCCAGCAGTGAAACGGGAGGGACGCCCTACGAGCAGTACTTC